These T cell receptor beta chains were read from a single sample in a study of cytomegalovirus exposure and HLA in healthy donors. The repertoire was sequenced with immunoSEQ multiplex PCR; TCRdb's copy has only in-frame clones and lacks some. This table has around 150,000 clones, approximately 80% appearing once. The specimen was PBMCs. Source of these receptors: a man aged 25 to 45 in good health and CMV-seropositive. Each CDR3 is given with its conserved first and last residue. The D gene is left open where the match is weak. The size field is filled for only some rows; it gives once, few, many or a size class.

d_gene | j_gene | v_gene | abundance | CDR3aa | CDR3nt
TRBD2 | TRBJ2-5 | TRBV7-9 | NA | CASSSGLEETQYF | TGTGCCAGCAGCTCCGGACTAGAAGAGACCCAGTACTTC
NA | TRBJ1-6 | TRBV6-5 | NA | CATLERAGRSPLHF | TGTGCCACCCTGGAGAGGGCAGGTCGGTCACCCCTCCACTTT
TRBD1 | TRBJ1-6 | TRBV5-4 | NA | CASSRDRDNSPLHF | TGTGCCAGCAGCCGGGACAGGGATAATTCACCCCTCCACTTT
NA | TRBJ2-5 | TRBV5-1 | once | CASSINRVRETQYF | TGCGCCAGCTCTATAAACAGGGTGCGTGAGACCCAGTACTTC
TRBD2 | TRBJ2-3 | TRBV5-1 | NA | CASSFLAGGTDTQYF | TGCGCCAGCAGCTTCTTAGCGGGGGGCACAGATACGCAGTATTTT
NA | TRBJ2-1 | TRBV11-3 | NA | CASSPLLPDSSSLNEQFF | TGTGCCAGCAGCCCTCTGCTCCCAGATTCCTCTAGTCTCAATGAGCAGTTCTTC
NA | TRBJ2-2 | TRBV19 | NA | CASTSLPGLATGELFF | TGTGCCAGTACCTCCCTACCGGGACTCGCGACCGGGGAGCTGTTTTTT
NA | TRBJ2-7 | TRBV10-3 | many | CAISESAEQYF | TGTGCCATCAGTGAGTCGGCCGAGCAGTACTTC
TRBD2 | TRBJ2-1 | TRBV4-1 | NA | CASSQGVAGLTSYNEQFF | TGCGCCAGCAGCCAAGGAGTAGCGGGTCTAACCTCCTACAATGAGCAGTTCTTC
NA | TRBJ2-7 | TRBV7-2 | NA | CASSSGQDYYEQYF | TGTGCCAGCAGCTCCGGACAGGACTACTACGAGCAGTACTTC
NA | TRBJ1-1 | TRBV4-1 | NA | CASSQEAGDTEAFF | TGCGCCAGCAGCCAAGAGGCGGGAGACACTGAAGCTTTCTTT
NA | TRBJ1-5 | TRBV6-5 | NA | CASRRRNSLVPQHF | TGTGCCAGCAGACGAAGGAACAGTCTGGTGCCCCAGCATTTT
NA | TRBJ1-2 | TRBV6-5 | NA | CASTNGEVYGYTF | TGTGCCAGCACCAACGGGGAAGTCTATGGCTACACCTTC